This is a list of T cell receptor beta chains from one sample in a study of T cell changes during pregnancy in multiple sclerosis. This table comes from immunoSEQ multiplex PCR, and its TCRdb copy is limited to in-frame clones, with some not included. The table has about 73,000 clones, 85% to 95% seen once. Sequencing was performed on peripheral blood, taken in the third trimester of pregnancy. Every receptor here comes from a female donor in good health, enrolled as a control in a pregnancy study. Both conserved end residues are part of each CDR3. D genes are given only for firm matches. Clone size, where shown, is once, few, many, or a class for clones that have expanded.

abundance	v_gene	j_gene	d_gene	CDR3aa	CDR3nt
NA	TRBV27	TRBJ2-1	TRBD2	CASSPRTSGLGEQFF	TGTGCCAGCAGTCCTCGGACTAGCGGGTTAGGGGAGCAGTTCTTC
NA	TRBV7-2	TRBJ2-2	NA	CASSPHGSGTGELFF	TGTGCCAGCAGCCCCCACGGGAGTGGGACCGGGGAGCTGTTTTTT
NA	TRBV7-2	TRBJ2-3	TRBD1	CASSRDRDTDTQYF	TGTGCCAGCAGCCGGGACAGGGACACAGATACGCAGTATTTT
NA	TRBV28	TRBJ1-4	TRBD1	CASSAGQGWREKLFF	TGTGCCAGCAGTGCCGGACAGGGTTGGCGTGAAAAACTGTTTTTT
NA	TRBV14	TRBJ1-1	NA	CASRRVPNTEAFF	TGTGCCAGCAGACGGGTCCCGAACACTGAAGCTTTCTTT
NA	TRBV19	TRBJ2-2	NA	CASSLIQSNTGELFF	TGTGCCAGTAGTTTGATACAATCGAACACCGGGGAGCTGTTTTTT
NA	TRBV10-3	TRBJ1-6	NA	CAITGTSDSPLHF	TGTGCCATCACTGGTACGAGCGATTCACCCCTCCACTTT
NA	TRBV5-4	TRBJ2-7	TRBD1	CASSQGTAYEQYF	TGTGCCAGCAGCCAGGGGACAGCCTACGAGCAGTACTTC
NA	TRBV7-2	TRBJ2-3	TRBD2	CASSLGSREDWADTQYF	TGTGCCAGCAGCTTAGGTTCGCGGGAGGATTGGGCAGATACGCAGTATTTT
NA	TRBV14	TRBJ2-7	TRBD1	CASKRTGPAYEQYF	TGTGCCAGCAAGAGGACAGGGCCGGCCTACGAGCAGTACTTC
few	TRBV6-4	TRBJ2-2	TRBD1	CASSGGQEGSNTGELFF	TGTGCCAGCAGTGGGGGACAGGAGGGTTCGAACACCGGGGAGCTGTTTTTT
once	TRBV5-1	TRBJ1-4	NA	CASSVGPQGTNEKLFF	TGCGCCAGCAGCGTCGGGCCTCAGGGAACTAATGAAAAACTGTTTTTT
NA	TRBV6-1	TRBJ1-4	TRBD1	CASTMDRGHEKLFF	TGTGCCAGCACCATGGACAGGGGGCACGAAAAACTGTTTTTT
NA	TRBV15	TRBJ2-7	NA	CATSREVGLGDEQYF	TGTGCCACCAGCAGAGAAGTAGGGTTAGGGGACGAGCAGTACTTC
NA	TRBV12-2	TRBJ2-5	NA	CASRLAPQAAPYF	TGTGCAAGTCGCTTAGCACCACAGGCCGCCCCGTACTTC
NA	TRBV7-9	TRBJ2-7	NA	CASSPGLPSHEQYF	TGTGCCAGCAGCCCGGGACTCCCCAGCCACGAGCAGTACTTC
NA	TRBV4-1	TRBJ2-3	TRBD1	CASSQPRTGASTDTQYF	TGCGCCAGCAGCCAGCCCCGGACAGGGGCTAGCACAGATACGCAGTATTTT
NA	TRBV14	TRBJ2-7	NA	CASSQGVLGEQYF	TGTGCCAGCAGCCAAGGCGTACTCGGGGAGCAGTACTTC